This entry lists 22 T cell receptor beta chains sequenced from one sample in a study of graft-versus-host responses after intestinal transplantation. The antigens for these receptors are not known. Produced via immunoSEQ multiplex PCR; TCRdb's table is partial and in-frame only. The data show 85,000 to 100,000 clones, roughly 92% seen once. The sample consisted of unstimulated CD4+ T cells sorted from spleen or lymph node cells, taken before intestinal transplant. These receptor sequences come from a human donor who received an intestinal transplant.

The rearrangement links TRBV19 to TRBJ1-4; 7 nucleotides line up with TRBD1. Germline V CDR1 and CDR2: LNHDA, SQIVND (reference sequence). Trimming removed 5 bases from V and 2 bases from J; junction bases left unmatched: 5. CDR3 length equals 15 residues. The CDR3 spells CASSPGDSTNEKLFF. CDR3 in DNA: TGTGCCAGTAGTCCCGGGGACAGCACTAATGAAAAACTGTTTTTT.

Concerning this clone itself: The missing conserved phenylalanine or tryptophan at the end of this CDR3 makes a read error likely. The chain joins TRBV27 to TRBJ1-6; 9 bases line up with TRBD1. With 4 bases clipped from V and 6 bases from J, the junction kept 4 bases outside the gene matches. There are 15 residues in the CDR3. Germline lookup yields CDR1 MNHEY and CDR2 SMNVEV (reference sequence). The CDR3 is CASSSGTGPNSPLHL. For the CDR3, the DNA is TGTGCCAGCAGTTCCGGGACAGGGCCTAATTCACCCCTCCACCTT.

The genes are TRBV6-6 and TRBJ1-3, with D tentatively TRBD1 (5 bases). The V gene's germline CDR1 is MNHNY and CDR2 SVGAGI (reference sequence). This CDR3 region has 16 residues. Trimming left V 2 bases short and J 0 bases short, with 11 bases between. CDR3 sequence reads: CASSYLGQGSGNTIYF. CDR3 in DNA: TGTGCCAGCAGTTACCTCGGTCAGGGCTCTGGAAACACCATATATTTT.

The chain couples TRBV19 to TRBJ1-5; 7 bases are shared with TRBD1. V trimming: 5 bases; J trimming: 1 base; junction bases outside the gene matches: 11. This CDR3 region has 17 residues. Germline CDR1 reads LNHDA; CDR2 reads SQIVND (reference sequence). CDR3 sequence: CASSLLPGQKSNQPQHF. Written as DNA, the CDR3 is TGTGCCAGTAGTTTACTTCCGGGACAGAAGAGCAATCAGCCCCAGCATTTT.

The V and J genes are TRBV6-1 and TRBJ2-3; 11 nucleotides align to TRBD2. Losses at the gene ends were 2 bases for V and 4 bases for J; bases not matched to a gene: 11. Germline CDR1 MNHNS, CDR2 SASEGT. The CDR3 has 18 residues. The CDR3 sequence: CASSERGSGRAGADTQYF. CDR3 nucleotide sequence: TGTGCCAGCAGTGAACGTGGTAGCGGGAGGGCCGGGGCAGATACGCAGTATTTT.

This clone was observed a handful of times. This chain joins TRBV6-1 and TRBJ2-1, with TRBD2 identical over 10 bases. The V gene end was trimmed by 3 bases and the J gene end by 8 bases; junction bases not matched to a gene: 10. Germline values: CDR1 MNHNS, CDR2 SASEGT. CDR3 size: 16 residues. CDR3: CASSEGPSGSLYEQFF. The CDR3 nucleotides are TGTGCCAGCAGTGAGGGGCCTAGCGGGAGTTTATATGAGCAGTTCTTC.

This chain joins TRBV5-5 and TRBJ2-7; TRBD2 might be the D (6 bases). The V and J ends lost 4 bases and 7 bases respectively, with 18 bases between them. The CDR3 loop spans 14 amino acids. CDR1 is SGHKS and CDR2 is YYEKEE in the germline V gene (reference sequence). CDR3 sequence reads: CASSPFGQGREQYF. CDR3 sequence (DNA): TGTGCCAGCAGCCCGTTTGGTCAAGGGAGGGAGCAGTACTTC.

This chain joins TRBV9 and TRBJ1-6; D might be TRBD1 (5 bases). The V end was cut by 3 bases, the J end by 1 base, with 8 bases between. The V gene's germline CDR1 is SGDLS and CDR2 YYNGEE. The CDR3 consists of 15 residues. In DNA form, the CDR3 reads TGTGCCAGCAGCGGCCGACAGTCCTATAATTCACCCCTCCACTTT. Translation: CASSGRQSYNSPLHF.

The gene calls are TRBV19 and TRBJ1-5, with 7 bases identical to TRBD1. The V and J ends lost 2 bases and 6 bases, in that order; junction bases with no gene match: 7. This CDR3 has 15 residues. Germline-derived CDR1 and CDR2 are LNHDA and SQIVND (reference sequence). This CDR3 reads CASSIRQGGVQPQHF. The DNA for the CDR3 is TGTGCCAGTAGTATACGGCAGGGGGGAGTTCAGCCCCAGCATTTT.

This clone was counted once. The chain employs TRBV18 and TRBJ2-1, with D possibly TRBD2 on 6 matching bases. Germline V lookup: CDR1 KGHSH, CDR2 LQKENI. This CDR3 region has 15 residues. Trimming removed 6 bases at V and 7 bases at J, with 19 bases between. The CDR3 spells CASSPTSGSGNEQFF. CDR3 nucleotide sequence: TGTGCCAGCTCGCCGACTAGTGGGTCCGGAAATGAGCAGTTCTTC. Variable domain in full (rest from reference TRBV18 and TRBJ2-1): NAGVMQNPRHLVRRRGQEARLRCSPMKGHSHVYWYRQLPEEGLKFMVYLQKENIIDESGMPKERFSAEFPKEGPSILRIQQVVRGDSAAYFCASSPTSGSGNEQFFGPGTRLTVL.

This chain joins TRBV10-3 and TRBJ2-3; tentatively, D is TRBD1 (5 bases). From germline, CDR1 is ENHRY and CDR2 SYGVKD. Between the trimmed V and J ends, which lost 10 bases and 1 base, there was a span of 15 bases. The CDR3 runs 14 residues. CDR3 amino acids: CATRIGAGTDTQYF. DNA of the CDR3: TGTGCCACCCGGATTGGGGCCGGCACAGATACGCAGTATTTT.

This CDR3 is CASSPTGLAQLGEQFF. CDR3 nucleotide sequence: TGTGCCAGCAGTCCCACGGGACTAGCGCAGTTGGGTGAGCAGTTCTTC. The chain employs TRBV27 and TRBJ2-1, with TRBD2 matching over 10 bases. Per the germline V gene, CDR1 is MNHEY and CDR2 is SMNVEV (reference sequence). J lost 9 bases, V lost 5 bases, and 13 bases had no gene match. The CDR3 consists of 16 residues.

Regarding this clone: At one end, the junction sequence differs from germline, possibly due to a read error. The V gene is TRBV29-1, the J gene TRBJ2-3, with D hard to call. CDR3 length: 14 residues. Germline CDR1 reads SQVTM; CDR2 reads ANQGSEA. The CDR3 spells CSVGAASSTDAQYF. CDR3 sequence (DNA): TGCAGCGTTGGGGCCGCGTCGAGCACAGATGCGCAGTATTTT.

The J gene is TRBJ2-3, the V gene TRBV6-5, with 8 bases fitting TRBD2. V lost 0 bases and J lost 6; bases outside the gene matches: 5. This CDR3 is 15 amino acids long. The germline CDR1 and CDR2 sequences are MNHEY and SVGAGI. The CDR3 region is CASSYSRGERDTQYF. The DNA for the CDR3 is TGTGCCAGCAGTTACTCGCGGGGGGAAAGGGATACGCAGTATTTT.

In DNA, the CDR3 is TGTGCCTGGAGCTCGACAGGGGGCGTGTTTAGCAATCAGCCCCAGCATTTT. It yields the protein CAWSSTGGVFSNQPQHF. The chain is built from TRBV30 and TRBJ1-5; the match to TRBD1 covers 10 bases. Germline assignment: CDR1 GTSNPN and CDR2 SVGIG (reference sequence). The CDR3 runs 17 residues. V lost 3 bases and J lost 0; bases outside the gene matches: 8.

V gene TRBV5-1 combines with J gene TRBJ2-5; weak D call: TRBD2 (6 bases). Germline V gene data show CDR1 as SGHRS and CDR2 as YFSETQ. CDR3 length equals 15 residues. V was pared by 6 bases and J by 5 bases, with 20 bases between. The CDR3 coding sequence is TGCGCCAGCACTCGCGGGACGGAGAGCCCCGAGACCCAGTACTTC. Its translation is CASTRGTESPETQYF. Based on the CDR3 plus reference TRBV5-1 and TRBJ2-5, the full variable domain is KAGVTQTPRYLIKTRGQQVTLSCSPISGHRSVSWYQQTPGQGLQFLFEYFSETQRNKGNFPGRFSGRQFSNSRSEMNVSTLELGDSALYLCASTRGTESPETQYFGPGTRLLVL.

V is TRBV7-6 and J is TRBJ2-2; 11 bases map to TRBD2. Germline trimming cut 5 bases from V and 4 bases from J; bases unmatched to any gene: 6. The germline V gene has CDR1 SGHVS and CDR2 FNYEAQ. CDR3 size: 16 residues. CDR3 residues: CASSDQTSGVTGELFF. The CDR3 DNA reads as TGTGCCAGCAGCGATCAGACTAGCGGGGTCACCGGGGAGCTGTTTTTT.

The gene calls are TRBV11-1 and TRBJ2-7; weak D call: TRBD2 (5 bases). Trimming shortened V by 4 bases and J by 6 bases, and 19 bases separated the two germline ends. CDR1 and CDR2 from the germline V gene are SGHAT and FQDESV (reference sequence). This CDR3 contains 15 residues. In DNA, the CDR3 is TGTGCCAGCAGCTCCCGCCCGACCTCCCGGGGCGAGCAGTACTTC. This codes for CASSSRPTSRGEQYF.

The chain links TRBV5-4 to TRBJ2-7, with 10 bases identical to TRBD1. CDR1 and CDR2 from the germline V gene are SGHNT and YYREEE (reference sequence). V dropped 3 bases and J dropped 3; count of bases not matched to a gene: 15. The CDR3 has 18 amino acids. The CDR3 bases are TGTGCCAGCAGCTCCCCCCGCGGCCGGGACAGGGGATACTACGAGCAGTACTTC. The encoded protein is CASSSPRGRDRGYYEQYF.

This clone was seen a handful of times. The chain is built from TRBV6-5 and TRBJ1-1; possible D gene TRBD1, 6 bases. Germline V gene lookup returns CDR1 MNHEY and CDR2 SVGAGI. There are 12 residues in the CDR3. V was shortened by 10 bases and J by 1 base, with 10 bases between the two germline ends. DNA for the CDR3: TGTGCCACCAACAGGGAGAACACTGAAGCTTTCTTT. Translated: CATNRENTEAFF.

The chain links TRBV5-6 to TRBJ1-5; 7 bases agree with TRBD1. Germline CDR1 is SGHDT and CDR2 is YYEEEE. The CDR3 length is 14 residues. The trim removed 2 bases at V and 5 bases at J, leaving 4 bases unmatched. The CDR3: CASSFRTGDQPQHF. As DNA, the CDR3 is TGTGCCAGCAGCTTCCGGACAGGAGATCAGCCCCAGCATTTT. Together with reference TRBV5-6 and TRBJ1-5, the CDR3 gives the full variable domain: DAGVTQSPTHLIKTRGQQVTLRCSPKSGHDTVSWYQQALGQGPQFIFQYYEEEERQRGNFPDRFSGHQFPNYSSELNVNALLLGDSALYLCASSFRTGDQPQHFGDGTRLSIL.

The V gene is TRBV7-8, the J gene TRBJ2-7; TRBD2 might be the D (6 bases). The CDR3 loop spans 16 amino acids. The V end lost 1 base, the J end lost 2 bases, and 15 bases lay between the germline ends. The germline gives CDR1 SGHVS, CDR2 FQNEAQ. The CDR3 nucleotides are TGTGCCAGCAGCTTAGTCCGAGTTGGAGGGACCTACGAGCAGTACTTC. This encodes CASSLVRVGGTYEQYF. Looking up the rest from reference TRBV7-8 and TRBJ2-7 gives the full variable domain: GAGVSQSPRYKVAKRGQDVALRCDPISGHVSLFWYQQALGQGPEFLTYFQNEAQLDKSGLPSDRFFAERPEGSVSTLKIQRTQQEDSAVYLCASSLVRVGGTYEQYFGPGTRLTVT.